The next 17 T cell receptor beta chains were all read from a single sample in a study of chemoradiotherapy in HPV16-positive cancers. Sequenced by immunoSEQ multiplex PCR; TCRdb stores in-frame clones only, minus some. The table shows approximately 19,000 clones, with more than 75% occurring only once. The material sequenced was blood, taken from a patient who underwent chemoradiotherapy. The receptors come from a human donor with HPV-associated anogenital cancer.

The chain has TRBV30 and TRBJ2-7; perhaps D is TRBD1 or TRBD2 (6 bases each). CDR1 and CDR2 (germline): GTSNPN, SVGIG (reference sequence). The ends were cut back, 1 base at V and 4 bases at J, with 11 bases in the middle. This CDR3 region has 13 residues. Here the CDR3 reads CAWSGTGAYEQYF. CDR3 DNA: TGTGCCTGGAGTGGAACGGGGGCTTACGAGCAGTACTTC.

This clone was counted a single time. V usage is TRBV15 and J usage is TRBJ2-5; 7 bases match TRBD1. The CDR3 length is 13 residues. The germline V gene has CDR1 LNHNV and CDR2 YYDKDF (reference sequence). V gave up 4 bases and J gave up 4 bases; unmatched junction bases: 3. The CDR3 sequence: CATSNYRGETQYF. In nucleotides, the CDR3 is TGTGCCACCAGCAATTACAGGGGAGAGACCCAGTACTTC.

The rearrangement joins TRBV5-6 to TRBJ2-7; D gene uncertain. Between the trimmed V and J ends, which lost 2 bases and 1 base, there was a span of 4 bases. The CDR3 loop spans 12 amino acids. CDR1 is SGHDT, CDR2 YYEEEE, per germline. The CDR3 bases are TGTGCCAGCAGCTTTAGTTCCTACGAGCAGTACTTC. Translation gives CASSFSSYEQYF. The variable domain in full, with the rest retrieved from reference TRBV5-6 and TRBJ2-7, is DAGVTQSPTHLIKTRGQQVTLRCSPKSGHDTVSWYQQALGQGPQFIFQYYEEEERQRGNFPDRFSGHQFPNYSSELNVNALLLGDSALYLCASSFSSYEQYFGPGTRLTVT.

The gene calls are TRBV19 and TRBJ2-1; tentatively, D is TRBD2 (6 bases). V was trimmed by 3 bases and J by 4 bases, leaving 7 bases between them. CDR3 size: 13 residues. Germline V gene sequence: CDR1 LNHDA, CDR2 SQIVND (reference sequence). The CDR3 here is CASSIGTYNEQFF. The CDR3 bases are TGTGCCAGTAGTATCGGGACTTACAATGAGCAGTTCTTC. Looking up the rest from reference TRBV19 and TRBJ2-1 gives the full variable domain: DGGITQSPKYLFRKEGQNVTLSCEQNLNHDAMYWYRQDPGQGLRLIYYSQIVNDFQKGDIAEGYSVSREKKESFPLTVTSAQKNPTAFYLCASSIGTYNEQFFGPGTRLTVL.

The V call is TRBV14, the J call TRBJ2-6; tentative D call: TRBD2 (5 bases). The germline V gene encodes CDR1 SGHDN and CDR2 FVKESK. CDR3 length: 18 residues. Trimming removed 3 bases at V and 0 bases at J, with 15 bases between. The CDR3 DNA reads TGTGCCAGCAGCCAGGAGCGGAGGCATTACTCTGGGGCCAACGTCCTGACTTTC. Amino acid sequence: CASSQERRHYSGANVLTF.

V is TRBV5-6 and J is TRBJ2-7; 10 nucleotides match TRBD1. Losses at the gene ends were 4 bases for V and 4 bases for J; bases not matched to a gene: 5. Germline loops: CDR1 SGHDT, CDR2 YYEEEE. The CDR3 extends over 14 amino acids. The CDR3 region is CASSRDRGTYEQYF. In nucleotides, the CDR3 is TGTGCCAGCAGCCGGGACAGGGGAACATACGAGCAGTACTTC.

This sequence joins TRBV11-3 and TRBJ2-1; tentatively, D is TRBD1 (6 bases). CDR1 and CDR2 (germline): SGHNT, YENEEA. Trimming left V 4 bases short and J 5 bases short, with 21 bases between. The CDR3 is 17 residues long. CDR3 sequence (DNA): TGTGCCAGCAGCTATAGGGGGTCTTCTAGTTCCCACAATGAGCAGTTCTTC. It specifies CASSYRGSSSSHNEQFF.

V and J are TRBV19 and TRBJ2-3; the match to TRBD1 covers 9 bases. The germline CDR1 and CDR2 sequences are LNHDA and SQIVND (reference sequence). Losses at the gene ends were 5 bases for V and 1 base for J; bases not matched to a gene: 4. The length of the CDR3 is 15 residues. The CDR3 is CASSPRTGGTDTQYF. Written as DNA, the CDR3 is TGTGCCAGTAGTCCCAGGACAGGGGGCACAGATACGCAGTATTTT.

V gene TRBV18 combines with J gene TRBJ2-2; 9 bases agree with TRBD2. The CDR3 has 16 residues. Germline V CDR1 and CDR2: KGHSH, LQKENI. V gave up 0 bases and J gave up 4 bases; unmatched junction bases: 3. The CDR3 reads CASSPPSGGVTGELFF. DNA for the CDR3: TGTGCCAGCTCACCACCTAGCGGGGGTGTCACCGGGGAGCTGTTTTTT.

This chain links TRBV10-3 with TRBJ1-1; tentatively, D is TRBD1 (5 bases). This CDR3 is built from 15 residues. V was trimmed by 4 bases and J by 1 base, leaving 13 bases between them. CDR1 and CDR2 (germline): ENHRY, SYGVKD. The CDR3 here is CAISGVDGGNTEAFF. The DNA for the CDR3 is TGTGCCATCAGTGGGGTGGATGGGGGGAACACTGAAGCTTTCTTT.

The V call is TRBV6-1, the J call TRBJ1-1; D is unclear. Germline V CDR1 and CDR2: MNHNS, SASEGT. This CDR3 is 13 amino acids long. V was shortened by 5 bases and J by 6 bases, with 13 bases between the two germline ends. For the CDR3, the DNA is TGTGCCAGCAGTCTTCGGAGGGCCGCTGAAGCTTTCTTT. Its protein product is CASSLRRAAEAFF.

V is TRBV10-2 and J is TRBJ1-2; 8 bases are shared with TRBD1. Looked up from germline, CDR1 is WSHSY and CDR2 is SAAADI. The ends lost 2 bases at V and 8 bases at J; junction bases unmatched: 25. The CDR3 has 20 residues. This CDR3 is CASSEGTGQALKFLGQGYTF. DNA of the CDR3: TGCGCCAGCAGTGAGGGGACAGGCCAGGCGTTAAAGTTCCTAGGCCAGGGCTACACCTTC.

The chain links TRBV5-6 to TRBJ2-3; 8 nucleotides match TRBD1. Germline lookup yields CDR1 SGHDT and CDR2 YYEEEE. With 6 bases clipped from V and 6 bases from J, the junction kept 12 bases outside the gene matches. This CDR3 comprises 15 residues. CDR3 protein: CASTEAQGARDTQYF. CDR3 in DNA: TGTGCCAGCACAGAAGCGCAGGGGGCGCGGGATACGCAGTATTTT.

A single count supports this clone. The chain couples TRBV5-1 to TRBJ1-1; D might be TRBD1 (5 bases). The CDR3 spans 15 residues. Trimming left V 3 bases short and J 1 base short, with 13 bases between. The germline V gene encodes CDR1 SGHRS and CDR2 YFSETQ. CDR3 nucleotides: TGCGCCAGCAGCTGGGCCGGGGGGGAGAACACTGAAGCTTTCTTT. It encodes CASSWAGGENTEAFF.

The chain recombines TRBV18 with TRBJ2-7; 10 bases are shared with TRBD1. V dropped 4 bases and J dropped 3; count of bases not matched to a gene: 0. Germline lookup yields CDR1 KGHSH and CDR2 LQKENI. CDR3 length: 13 amino acids. Written as DNA, the CDR3 is TGTGCCAGCTCACGGGACAGGGGCTACGAGCAGTACTTC. It is translated as CASSRDRGYEQYF.

The chain couples TRBV6-1 to TRBJ2-7; D might be TRBD2 (6 bases). Trimming removed 2 bases at V and 5 bases at J, with 13 bases between. CDR1 and CDR2 (germline): MNHNS, SASEGT. The CDR3 is made up of 14 amino acids. In nucleotides, the CDR3 is TGTGCCAGCAGTGAAATTGGGGGGTCGGACGAGCAGTACTTC. Its translation: CASSEIGGSDEQYF.

The rearrangement links TRBV14 to TRBJ2-3; 12 bases match TRBD2. The CDR3 is 16 amino acids. Germline assignment: CDR1 SGHDN and CDR2 FVKESK. The junction had 6 bases not matched to a gene; V was cut back by 4 bases and J by 4 bases. The CDR3 region is CASSPLGLAGADTQYF. The CDR3 DNA reads TGTGCCAGCAGCCCGTTGGGACTAGCGGGCGCAGATACGCAGTATTTT. Combining the CDR3 with reference TRBV14 and TRBJ2-3 gives the whole variable domain EAGVTQFPSHSVIEKGQTVTLRCDPISGHDNLYWYRRVMGKEIKFLLHFVKESKQDESGMPNNRFLAERTGGTYSTLKVQPAELEDSGVYFCASSPLGLAGADTQYFGPGTRLTVL.